A single sample gave rise to the 30 T cell receptor beta chains below, sequenced in a study of T-cell reconstitution after alpha-beta-depleted transplantation in children. Molecular barcoding with unique molecular identifiers was used for the TCRbeta library. TCRdb re-called the PCR reads through MiXCR, storing one row per CDR3 protein. The sample carries approximately 1,000,000 distinct CDR3 sequences, about 30% recorded once. Here the sequenced sample was PBMCs, mostly from graft donor cells, taken 360 days after TCRalphabeta/CD19-depleted stem cell transplant. These receptors were collected from a boy under two years old who had a stem cell transplant for SCID, so the T cells may come from the graft donor.

The V call is TRBV7-3, the J call TRBJ2-7; 8 bases are shared with TRBD1. The length of the CDR3 is 13 residues. The junction had 7 bases not matched to a gene; V was cut back by 6 bases and J by 6 bases. The V gene's germline CDR1 is SGHTA and CDR2 FQGTGA. The CDR3 DNA sequence: TGTGCCAGCAGGTCCGGACAGGGACGCGAGCAGTACTTC. It encodes CASRSGQGREQYF.

This clonotype showed up just a few times. The chain links TRBV5-1 to TRBJ2-7; no reliable D call. The CDR3 has 14 amino acids. Trimming removed 4 bases at V and 3 bases at J, with 14 bases between. Germline loops: CDR1 SGHRS, CDR2 YFSETQ. The CDR3 reads CASSVTALSYEQYF. CDR3 coding DNA: TGCGCCAGCAGCGTAACAGCGTTAAGCTACGAGCAGTACTTC.

This clonotype was counted between two and nine times. The V gene is TRBV20-1, the J gene TRBJ2-2, with 7 bases aligning to TRBD2. The CDR3 has 16 residues. The germline V gene encodes CDR1 DFQATT and CDR2 SNEGSKA (reference sequence). The J segment lost 0 bases and the V segment lost 0 bases, leaving 4 bases of the junction unmatched. The CDR3 here is CSARDTGTTNTGELFF. As DNA, the CDR3 is TGCAGTGCTAGAGACACCGGGACTACGAACACCGGGGAGCTGTTTTTT.

This clonotype was detected ten times or more. The DNA for the CDR3 is TGTGCCAGCAGGCGGTTGGGGGCTCTGCTAGGAACCCAGTACTTC. Translation: CASRRLGALLGTQYF. The rearrangement uses TRBV28 and TRBJ2-5; maybe TRBD1 (6 bases). This CDR3 has 15 amino acids. Trimming left V 6 bases short and J 8 bases short, with 22 bases between. In germline, CDR1 is MDHEN, CDR2 SYDVKM.

The gene calls are TRBV29-1 and TRBJ1-1; a possible D gene is TRBD1 (6 bases). The CDR3 runs to 13 residues. The V and J ends lost 7 bases and 2 bases respectively, with 14 bases between them. The V gene's germline CDR1 is SQVTM and CDR2 ANQGSEA. The CDR3 protein is CSARNRENTEAFF. CDR3 DNA sequence: TGCAGCGCCAGGAACAGGGAAAACACTGAAGCTTTCTTT.

In its sample, this clonotype was seen a few times. The V and J genes are TRBV7-2 and TRBJ2-1; 9 bases match TRBD2. The CDR3 contains 17 residues. V was clipped by 5 bases and J by 5 bases; unmatched bases: 13. Per the germline V gene, CDR1 is SGHTA and CDR2 is FQGNSA. CDR3 sequence (DNA): TGTGCCAGCAGCCTAAGACTAGCGGCGGGGGTGGACAATGAGCAGTTCTTC. Translating gives CASSLRLAAGVDNEQFF.

This clonotype was seen a handful of times. The rearrangement uses TRBV29-1 and TRBJ2-7; unclear D gene. Per the germline V gene, CDR1 is SQVTM and CDR2 is ANQGSEA. The CDR3 is made up of 14 amino acids. Trimming pared 5 bases from V and 0 bases from J, leaving 14 bases between. DNA of the CDR3: TGCAGCGTTTCCTGGCCAGGCGTCTCCTACGAGCAGTACTTC. Translated: CSVSWPGVSYEQYF.

V is TRBV19 and J is TRBJ2-1, with 8 bases that match TRBD2. V shed 1 base and J 3 bases; nucleotides not matched to a gene: 5. Germline CDR1 and CDR2: LNHDA and SQIVND (reference sequence). CDR3 length: 16 residues. CDR3 sequence reads: CASSIVSGGHYNEQFF. CDR3 nucleotide sequence: TGTGCCAGTAGTATAGTAAGCGGGGGTCACTACAATGAGCAGTTCTTC.

The rearrangement joins TRBV28 to TRBJ2-7, with D perhaps matching TRBD2 (6 bases). This CDR3 has 14 residues. V lost 3 bases and J lost 5, with 14 bases in between. Germline CDR1 is MDHEN and CDR2 is SYDVKM. CDR3 protein: CASSFTSISHEQYF. CDR3 DNA sequence: TGTGCCAGCAGTTTCACTAGCATTTCTCACGAGCAGTACTTC.

The chain is built from TRBV29-1 and TRBJ1-1; 8 nucleotides line up with TRBD1. The junction had 14 bases not matched to a gene; V was cut back by 7 bases and J by 4 bases. CDR1 and CDR2 (germline): SQVTM, ANQGSEA. This CDR3 comprises 15 residues. The CDR3 nucleotides are TGCAGCGCCCGGCCTACTACAGGGGGGAGCACTGAAGCTTTCTTT. The encoded protein is CSARPTTGGSTEAFF.

This clonotype has a handful of counts. V usage is TRBV7-3 and J usage is TRBJ2-7, with D possibly being TRBD1 (5 bases). Germline loops: CDR1 SGHTA, CDR2 FQGTGA. V dropped 2 bases and J dropped 2 bases, with 13 bases sitting between them. This CDR3 contains 15 residues. CDR3 region: CASSLPATDTYEQYF. In DNA, the CDR3 is TGTGCCAGCAGCTTACCCGCGACAGATACCTACGAGCAGTACTTC.

This clonotype was observed at least ten times. The chain joins TRBV9 to TRBJ2-1, with 8 bases lining up with TRBD2. With V trimmed by 4 bases and J by 7 bases, 10 bases remained unmatched. The germline CDR1 and CDR2 sequences are SGDLS and YYNGEE. There are 15 residues in the CDR3. The CDR3 reads CASSQRGGQGNEQFF. The CDR3 DNA reads TGTGCCAGCAGCCAACGGGGGGGCCAGGGAAATGAGCAGTTCTTC. Full variable domain (remainder filled in from reference TRBV9 and TRBJ2-1): DSGVTQTPKHLITATGQRVTLRCSPRSGDLSVYWYQQSLDQGLQFLIQYYNGEERAKGNILERFSAQQFPDLHSELNLSSLELGDSALYFCASSQRGGQGNEQFFGPGTRLTVL.

This chain uses TRBV5-1 with TRBJ2-3; tentatively, D is TRBD2 (7 bases). Between the trimmed V and J ends, which lost 5 bases and 2 bases, there was a span of 15 bases. CDR1 and CDR2 from the germline V gene are SGHRS and YFSETQ. This CDR3 is 15 amino acids long. The CDR3 is CASRGKGGTTDTQYF. For the CDR3, the DNA is TGCGCCAGCAGGGGCAAGGGGGGGACCACAGATACGCAGTATTTT.

The rearrangement links TRBV6-5 to TRBJ1-6; D is perhaps TRBD1 (5 bases). The CDR3 is 14 amino acids. The V and J ends lost 6 bases and 7 bases respectively, with 13 bases between them. CDR1 and CDR2 (germline): MNHEY, SVGAGI. For the CDR3, the DNA is TGTGCCAGCAGCCCGTGGGGGAAGAATTCACCCCTCCACTTT. This gives the protein CASSPWGKNSPLHF.

This clonotype was observed a handful of times. CDR3 nucleotide sequence: TGTGCCAGCAGTCATAGCACCGGGGAGCTGTTTTTT. This encodes CASSHSTGELFF. J is TRBJ2-2 and V is TRBV3-1, with unresolved D. The length of the CDR3 is 12 residues. V shed 6 bases and J shed 4 bases, with 6 bases lying between them. Germline CDR1 reads LGHDT; CDR2 reads YNNKEL (reference sequence). The full variable domain, its missing parts supplied by reference TRBV3-1 and TRBJ2-2, is DTAVSQTPKYLVTQMGNDKSIKCEQNLGHDTMYWYKQDSKKFLKIMFSYNNKELIINETVPNRFSPKSPDKAHLNLHINSLELGDSAVYFCASSHSTGELFFGEGSRLTVL.

In its sample, this clonotype was seen a few times. The rearrangement uses TRBV2 and TRBJ1-1; TRBD1 matches 9 bases. J gave up 6 bases and V 8 bases, and 7 bases lay outside the gene matches. Germline CDR1 reads SNHLY; CDR2 reads FYNNEI. The CDR3 extends over 13 amino acids. The CDR3 sequence: CASQGQGYSEAFF. The CDR3, as DNA: TGTGCCAGCCAGGGACAGGGCTATTCTGAAGCTTTCTTT.

V gene TRBV29-1 combines with J gene TRBJ2-3; 8 positions agree with TRBD2. Trimming took 3 bases from V and 4 from J; bases not matched to a gene: 3. The CDR3 length is 13 residues. Germline CDR1 SQVTM, CDR2 ANQGSEA. The CDR3 sequence is CSVEGRGADTQYF. CDR3 sequence (DNA): TGCAGCGTTGAGGGGCGGGGGGCAGATACGCAGTATTTT.

In this sample, this clonotype turned up a few times. V gene TRBV5-6 combines with J gene TRBJ1-1; D is undetermined. The CDR3 loop spans 13 amino acids. CDR1 is SGHDT and CDR2 is YYEEEE in the germline V gene. The germline V and J ends were trimmed by 7 bases and 2 bases, with 12 bases remaining between them. CDR3 DNA: TGTGCCAGCGCTGGTCGGGCCAACACTGAAGCTTTCTTT. This translates into CASAGRANTEAFF.

The chain links TRBV4-3 to TRBJ1-2, with a possible D match to TRBD1 (5 bases). Germline CDR1 LGHNA, CDR2 YSLEER. The CDR3 has 15 residues. V shed 0 bases and J shed 4 bases, with 12 bases lying between them. The CDR3 reads CASSQDNAGIYGYTF. For the CDR3, the DNA is TGCGCCAGCAGCCAAGATAATGCAGGGATCTATGGCTACACCTTC.

This clonotype came up once. This rearrangement joins TRBV20-1 to TRBJ1-5, with D tentatively TRBD1 (6 bases). The germline V gene has CDR1 DFQATT and CDR2 SNEGSKA (reference sequence). This CDR3 is built from 14 residues. Trimming removed 5 bases from V and 4 bases from J, with 15 bases in between. This CDR3 reads CSAGVQGPNQPQHF. DNA for the CDR3: TGCAGTGCTGGTGTACAGGGTCCTAATCAGCCCCAGCATTTT.

The chain carries TRBV6-5 and TRBJ1-2; D gene uncertain. Trimming removed 6 bases from V and 4 bases from J, with 9 bases in between. This CDR3 comprises 12 residues. Germline values: CDR1 MNHEY, CDR2 SVGAGI. This chain's CDR3 is CASSGSFYGYTF. The CDR3 coding sequence is TGTGCCAGCAGCGGGTCGTTCTATGGCTACACCTTC.

At least ten counts were recorded for this clonotype. The chain has TRBV5-6 and TRBJ2-7; tentative D call: TRBD2 (5 bases). The CDR3 totals 15 residues. Germline lookup yields CDR1 SGHDT and CDR2 YYEEEE. Between the trimmed V and J ends, which lost 1 base and 2 bases, there was a span of 13 bases. This CDR3 is CASSLSSDSAYEQYF. The DNA of the CDR3 is TGTGCCAGCAGCTTGTCCTCGGACTCAGCCTACGAGCAGTACTTC.

The CDR3 region is CSVEGSSGNTIYF. In DNA, the CDR3 is TGCAGCGTTGAAGGGAGCTCTGGAAACACCATATATTTT. The rearrangement links TRBV29-1 to TRBJ1-3, with no clear D. From germline, CDR1 is SQVTM and CDR2 ANQGSEA. Trimming left V 1 base short and J 0 bases short, with 4 bases between. This CDR3 has 13 amino acids.

This clonotype was observed at least ten times. The V and J genes are TRBV20-1 and TRBJ1-1; D uncertain. This CDR3 region has 11 residues. CDR1 DFQATT and CDR2 SNEGSKA come from the germline V gene (reference sequence). Trimming left V 2 bases short and J 0 bases short, with 1 base between. In DNA, the CDR3 is TGCAGTGCTAGATTGAACACTGAAGCTTTCTTT. Translating it yields CSARLNTEAFF.

The chain's CDR3 is CASSPGRENEKLFF. As DNA, the CDR3 is TGTGCCAGCAGCCCGGGACGGGAAAATGAAAAACTGTTTTTT. The V and J genes are TRBV13 and TRBJ1-4; possible D gene TRBD1, 5 bases. The V gene's germline CDR1 is PRHDT and CDR2 FYEKMQ (reference sequence). The CDR3 extends over 14 amino acids. V gave up 5 bases and J gave up 5 bases, with 12 bases separating them.

This clonotype was detected only a few times. The J gene is TRBJ1-1, the V gene TRBV25-1; D not certain. Germline CDR1 reads MGHDK; CDR2 reads SYGVNS. This CDR3 is built from 13 residues. The V end lost 3 bases, the J end lost 10 bases, and 15 bases lay between the germline ends. CDR3 amino acids: CASSEFLGGRAFF. The CDR3 DNA reads as TGTGCCAGCAGTGAGTTTCTGGGAGGTAGAGCTTTCTTT.

This chain links TRBV12-3 or TRBV12-4 with TRBJ1-5; 9 nucleotides match TRBD1. This CDR3 has 15 amino acids. J lost 6 bases, V lost 7 bases, and 10 bases had no gene match. CDR3 region: CASTAGTGFPQPQHF. The CDR3 nucleotides read TGTGCCAGCACCGCCGGGACAGGGTTTCCTCAGCCCCAGCATTTT.

This clonotype was counted a few times. As DNA, the CDR3 is TGCAGTGCTAGAGATCCCGAACAGGGTCCCACCTACGAGCAGTACTTC. This encodes CSARDPEQGPTYEQYF. The chain combines TRBV20-1 with TRBJ2-7; perhaps TRBD1 as D (6 bases). Per the germline V gene, CDR1 is DFQATT and CDR2 is SNEGSKA (reference sequence). Between the trimmed V and J ends, which lost 0 bases and 2 bases, there was a span of 17 bases. This CDR3 has 16 amino acids.

The V and J genes are TRBV5-1 and TRBJ1-5; D gene uncertain. Per germline, CDR1 SGHRS and CDR2 YFSETQ. CDR3 length equals 14 residues. Trimming shortened V by 0 bases and J by 4 bases, and 8 bases separated the two germline ends. CDR3 amino acids: CASSLGPPNQPQHF. The CDR3 nucleotides are TGCGCCAGCAGCTTGGGGCCGCCTAATCAGCCCCAGCATTTT. Full variable domain (remainder filled in from reference TRBV5-1 and TRBJ1-5): KAGVTQTPRYLIKTRGQQVTLSCSPISGHRSVSWYQQTPGQGLQFLFEYFSETQRNKGNFPGRFSGRQFSNSRSEMNVSTLELGDSALYLCASSLGPPNQPQHFGDGTRLSIL.

The CDR3 nucleotides are TGCAGTGCGGAGCCAGGCCGTTGGGGCAAAAACATTCAGTACTTC. Its translation is CSAEPGRWGKNIQYF. The V and J genes are TRBV20-1 and TRBJ2-4; no reliable D call. This CDR3 contains 15 residues. V was clipped by 6 bases and J by 3 bases, with 18 bases between them. The germline CDR1 and CDR2 sequences are DFQATT and SNEGSKA (reference sequence).